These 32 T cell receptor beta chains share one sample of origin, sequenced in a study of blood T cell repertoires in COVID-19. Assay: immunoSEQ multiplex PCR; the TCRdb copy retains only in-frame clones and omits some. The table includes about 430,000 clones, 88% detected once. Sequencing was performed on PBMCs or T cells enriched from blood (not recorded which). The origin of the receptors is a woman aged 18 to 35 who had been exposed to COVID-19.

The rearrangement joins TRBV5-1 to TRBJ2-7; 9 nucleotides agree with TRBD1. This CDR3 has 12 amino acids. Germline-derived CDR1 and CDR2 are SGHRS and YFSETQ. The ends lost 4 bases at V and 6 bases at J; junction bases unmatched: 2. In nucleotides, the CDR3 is TGCGCCAGCAGCGTGGACAGGGGCGAGCAGTACTTC. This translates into CASSVDRGEQYF. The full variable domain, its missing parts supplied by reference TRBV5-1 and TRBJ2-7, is KAGVTQTPRYLIKTRGQQVTLSCSPISGHRSVSWYQQTPGQGLQFLFEYFSETQRNKGNFPGRFSGRQFSNSRSEMNVSTLELGDSALYLCASSVDRGEQYFGPGTRLTVT.

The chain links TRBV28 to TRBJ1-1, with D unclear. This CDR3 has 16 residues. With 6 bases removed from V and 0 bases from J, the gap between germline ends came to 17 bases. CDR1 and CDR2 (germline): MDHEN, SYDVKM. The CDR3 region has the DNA TGTGCCAGCAGCTTCGTCACGGGAAACTTGAACACTGAAGCTTTCTTT. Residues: CASSFVTGNLNTEAFF.

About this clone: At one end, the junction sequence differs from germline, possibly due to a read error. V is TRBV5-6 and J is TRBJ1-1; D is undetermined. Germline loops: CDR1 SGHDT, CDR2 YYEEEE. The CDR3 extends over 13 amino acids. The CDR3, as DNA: TGTGCCAGCAGTTTGGACTGGAACACTGAAGCTTTCTTT. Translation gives CASSLDWNTEAFF.

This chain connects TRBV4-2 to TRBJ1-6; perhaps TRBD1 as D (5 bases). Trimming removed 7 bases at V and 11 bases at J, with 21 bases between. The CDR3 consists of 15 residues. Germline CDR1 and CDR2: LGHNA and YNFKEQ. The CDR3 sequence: CASNSDTGVLTPLHF. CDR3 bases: TGTGCCAGCAATTCGGACACGGGAGTTTTGACACCCCTCCACTTT.

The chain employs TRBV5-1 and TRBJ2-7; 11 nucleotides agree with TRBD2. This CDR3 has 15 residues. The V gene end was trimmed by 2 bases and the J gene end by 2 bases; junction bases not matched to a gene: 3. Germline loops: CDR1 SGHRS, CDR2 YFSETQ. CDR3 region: CASSFRTSGPYEQYF. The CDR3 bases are TGCGCCAGCAGCTTCCGGACTAGCGGGCCCTACGAGCAGTACTTC.

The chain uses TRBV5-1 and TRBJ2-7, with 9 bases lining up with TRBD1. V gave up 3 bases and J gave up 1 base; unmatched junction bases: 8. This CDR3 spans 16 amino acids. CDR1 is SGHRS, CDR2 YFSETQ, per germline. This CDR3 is CASSWTDRGISYEQYF. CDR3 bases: TGCGCCAGCAGCTGGACCGACAGGGGGATTTCCTACGAGCAGTACTTC.

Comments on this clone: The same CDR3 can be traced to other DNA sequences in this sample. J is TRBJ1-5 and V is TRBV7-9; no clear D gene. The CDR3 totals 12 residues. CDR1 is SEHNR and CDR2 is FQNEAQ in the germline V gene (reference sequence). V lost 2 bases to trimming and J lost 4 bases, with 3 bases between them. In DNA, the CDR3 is TGTGCCAGCAGCTTACCTAATCAGCCCCAGCATTTT. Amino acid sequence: CASSLPNQPQHF.

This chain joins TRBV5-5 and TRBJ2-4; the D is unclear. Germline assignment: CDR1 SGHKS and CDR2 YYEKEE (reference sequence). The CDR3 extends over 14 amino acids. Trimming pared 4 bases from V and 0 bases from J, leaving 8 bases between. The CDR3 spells CASSVVVAKNIQYF. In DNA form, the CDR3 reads TGTGCCAGCAGCGTAGTAGTAGCCAAAAACATTCAGTACTTC.

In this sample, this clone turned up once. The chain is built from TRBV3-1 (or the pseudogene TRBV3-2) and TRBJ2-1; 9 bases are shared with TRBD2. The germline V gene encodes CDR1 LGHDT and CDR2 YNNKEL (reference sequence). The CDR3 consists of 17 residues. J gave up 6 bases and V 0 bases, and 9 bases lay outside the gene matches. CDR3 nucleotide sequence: TGTGCCAGCAGCCAAGATCGAGTAGCGGGAGCCCGCAATGAGCAGTTCTTC. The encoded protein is CASSQDRVAGARNEQFF.

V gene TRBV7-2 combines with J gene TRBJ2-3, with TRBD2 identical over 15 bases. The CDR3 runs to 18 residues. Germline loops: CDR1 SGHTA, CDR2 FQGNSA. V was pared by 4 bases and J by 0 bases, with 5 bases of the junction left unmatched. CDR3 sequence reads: CASSSGTSGGPSTDTQYF. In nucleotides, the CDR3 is TGTGCCAGCAGCTCAGGGACTAGCGGGGGGCCGAGCACAGATACGCAGTATTTT.

The CDR3, as DNA: TGTGCCAGCAGCTTAGCTCGGGGGGATACGCAGTATTTT. Translated, it gives CASSLARGDTQYF. V and J are TRBV7-6 and TRBJ2-3; tentatively, D is TRBD2 (6 bases). Looked up from germline, CDR1 is SGHVS and CDR2 is FNYEAQ. CDR3 length: 13 residues. V was cut by 0 bases and J by 6 bases, with 7 bases left in between.

The CDR3 bases are TGCGCCAGCAGCCATAACAGGGTTAACACCGGGGAGCTGTTTTTT. Encoded protein: CASSHNRVNTGELFF. This chain links TRBV4-3 with TRBJ2-2, with D possibly being TRBD1 (6 bases). Germline CDR1 is LGHNA and CDR2 is YSLEER. This CDR3 contains 15 residues. V lost 3 bases and J 2 bases, leaving 10 bases between the germline ends.

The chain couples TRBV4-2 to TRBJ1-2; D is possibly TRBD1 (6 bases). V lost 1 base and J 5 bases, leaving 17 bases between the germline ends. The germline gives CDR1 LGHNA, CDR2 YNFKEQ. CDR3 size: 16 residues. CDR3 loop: CASSQAGKDSRYGYTF. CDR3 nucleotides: TGTGCCAGCAGCCAAGCGGGCAAGGACAGCCGGTATGGCTACACCTTC.

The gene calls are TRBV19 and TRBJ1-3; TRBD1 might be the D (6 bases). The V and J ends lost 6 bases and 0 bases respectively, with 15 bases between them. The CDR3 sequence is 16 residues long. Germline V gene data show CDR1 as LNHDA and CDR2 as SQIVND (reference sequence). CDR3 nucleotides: TGTGCCAGTAGGGTGACAGGTGTGATCTCTGGAAACACCATATATTTT. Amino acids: CASRVTGVISGNTIYF.

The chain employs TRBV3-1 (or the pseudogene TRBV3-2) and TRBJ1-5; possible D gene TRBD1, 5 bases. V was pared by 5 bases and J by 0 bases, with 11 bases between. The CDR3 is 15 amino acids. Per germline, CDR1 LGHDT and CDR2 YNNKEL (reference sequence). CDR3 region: CASSLTGGSNQPQHF. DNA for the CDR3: TGTGCCAGCAGCTTGACCGGGGGTAGCAATCAGCCCCAGCATTTT.

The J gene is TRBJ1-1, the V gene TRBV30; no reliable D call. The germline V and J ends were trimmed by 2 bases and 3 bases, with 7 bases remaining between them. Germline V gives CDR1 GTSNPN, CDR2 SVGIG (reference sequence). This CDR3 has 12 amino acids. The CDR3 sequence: CAWSLRDTEAFF. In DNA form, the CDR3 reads TGTGCCTGGAGTTTGAGGGACACTGAAGCTTTCTTT.

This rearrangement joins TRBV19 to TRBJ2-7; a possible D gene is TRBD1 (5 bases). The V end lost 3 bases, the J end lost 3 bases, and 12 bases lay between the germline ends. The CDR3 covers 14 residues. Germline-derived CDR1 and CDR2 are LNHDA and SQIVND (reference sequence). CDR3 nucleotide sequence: TGTGCCAGTAGTATGGGGTCCAGGGACTACGAGCAGTACTTC. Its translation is CASSMGSRDYEQYF.

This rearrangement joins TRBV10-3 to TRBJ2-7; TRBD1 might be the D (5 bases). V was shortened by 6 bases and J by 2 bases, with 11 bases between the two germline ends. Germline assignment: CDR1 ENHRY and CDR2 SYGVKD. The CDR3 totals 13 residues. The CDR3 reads CAIRQTAAYEQYF. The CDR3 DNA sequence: TGTGCCATCAGGCAGACAGCCGCCTACGAGCAGTACTTC.

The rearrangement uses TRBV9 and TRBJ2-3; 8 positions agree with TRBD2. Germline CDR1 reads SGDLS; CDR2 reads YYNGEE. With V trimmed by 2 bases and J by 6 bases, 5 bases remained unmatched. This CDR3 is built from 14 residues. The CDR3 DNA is TGTGCCAGCAGCGTTTCAGGGACTAGTGATACGCAGTATTTT. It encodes CASSVSGTSDTQYF.

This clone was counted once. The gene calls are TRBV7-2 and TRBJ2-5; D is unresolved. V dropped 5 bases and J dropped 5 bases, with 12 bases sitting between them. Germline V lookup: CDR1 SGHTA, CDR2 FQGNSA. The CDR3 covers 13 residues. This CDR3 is CASSNSMVETQYF. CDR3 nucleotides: TGTGCCAGCAGCAACTCTATGGTGGAGACCCAGTACTTC. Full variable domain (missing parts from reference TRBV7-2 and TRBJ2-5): GAGVSQSPSNKVTEKGKDVELRCDPISGHTALYWYRQSLGQGLEFLIYFQGNSAPDKSGLPSDRFSAERTGGSVSTLTIQRTQQEDSAVYLCASSNSMVETQYFGPGTRLLVL.

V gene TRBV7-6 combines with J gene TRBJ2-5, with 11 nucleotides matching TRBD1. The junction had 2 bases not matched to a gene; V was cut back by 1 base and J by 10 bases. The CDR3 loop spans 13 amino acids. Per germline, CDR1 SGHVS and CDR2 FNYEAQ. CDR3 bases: TGTGCCAGCAGCTTAGGGGGACAGGGGGACCAGTACTTC. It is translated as CASSLGGQGDQYF.

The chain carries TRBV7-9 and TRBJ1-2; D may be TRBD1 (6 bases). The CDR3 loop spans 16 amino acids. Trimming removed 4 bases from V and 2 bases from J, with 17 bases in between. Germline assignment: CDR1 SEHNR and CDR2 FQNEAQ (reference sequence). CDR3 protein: CASSYGQPALNYGYTF. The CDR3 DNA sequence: TGTGCCAGCAGCTACGGACAGCCTGCTTTAAACTATGGCTACACCTTC.

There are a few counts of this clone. The DNA for the CDR3 is TGTGCCAGCAGTGATTCAGCAACTAATGAAAAACTGTTTTTT. It translates to CASSDSATNEKLFF. J is TRBJ1-4 and V is TRBV2; no clear D gene. With 3 bases removed from V and 0 bases from J, the gap between germline ends came to 5 bases. CDR3 size: 14 residues. Looked up from germline, CDR1 is SNHLY and CDR2 is FYNNEI.

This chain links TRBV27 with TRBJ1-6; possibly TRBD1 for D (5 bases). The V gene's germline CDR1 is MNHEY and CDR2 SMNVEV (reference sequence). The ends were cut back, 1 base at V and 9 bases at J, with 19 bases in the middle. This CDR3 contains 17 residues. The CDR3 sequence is CASSLLRGKPFSSPLHF. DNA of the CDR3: TGTGCCAGCAGTTTATTGCGGGGGAAGCCCTTTAGTTCACCCCTCCACTTT.

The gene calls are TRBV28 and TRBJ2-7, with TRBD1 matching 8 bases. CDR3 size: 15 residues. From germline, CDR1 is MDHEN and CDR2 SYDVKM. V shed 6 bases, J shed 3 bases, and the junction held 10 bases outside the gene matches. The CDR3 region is CASSATGTGHYEQYF. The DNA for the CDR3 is TGTGCCAGCAGCGCTACCGGGACAGGACACTACGAGCAGTACTTC. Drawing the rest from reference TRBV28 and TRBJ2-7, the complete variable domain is DVKVTQSSRYLVKRTGEKVFLECVQDMDHENMFWYRQDPGLGLRLIYFSYDVKMKEKGDIPEGYSVSREKKERFSLILESASTNQTSMYLCASSATGTGHYEQYFGPGTRLTVT.

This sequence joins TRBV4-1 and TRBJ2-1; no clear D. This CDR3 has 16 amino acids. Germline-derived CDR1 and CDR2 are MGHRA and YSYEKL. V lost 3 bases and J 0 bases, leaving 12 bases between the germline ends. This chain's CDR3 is CASSHKRESSYNEQFF. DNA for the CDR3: TGCGCCAGCAGCCACAAGCGAGAAAGCTCCTACAATGAGCAGTTCTTC.

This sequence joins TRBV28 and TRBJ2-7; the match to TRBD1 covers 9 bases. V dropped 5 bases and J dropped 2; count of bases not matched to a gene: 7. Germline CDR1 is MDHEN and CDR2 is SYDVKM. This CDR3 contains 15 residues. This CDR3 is CASSLGTGLTYEQYF. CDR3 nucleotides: TGTGCCAGCAGTCTAGGGACAGGGTTGACCTACGAGCAGTACTTC.

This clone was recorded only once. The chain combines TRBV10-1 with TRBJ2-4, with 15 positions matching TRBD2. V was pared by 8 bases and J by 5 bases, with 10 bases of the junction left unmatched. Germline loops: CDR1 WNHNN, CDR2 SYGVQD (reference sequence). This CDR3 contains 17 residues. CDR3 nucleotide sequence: TGCGCCAGCTACGACGGGACTAGCGGGAGGTTAGAAAACATTCAGTACTTC. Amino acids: CASYDGTSGRLENIQYF.

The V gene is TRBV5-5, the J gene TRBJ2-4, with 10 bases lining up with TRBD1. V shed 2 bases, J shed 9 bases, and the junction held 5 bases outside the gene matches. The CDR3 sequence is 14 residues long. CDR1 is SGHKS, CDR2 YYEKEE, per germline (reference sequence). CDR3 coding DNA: TGTGCCAGCAGCTTCGGGACAGGGGACGCCATTCAGTACTTC. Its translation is CASSFGTGDAIQYF.

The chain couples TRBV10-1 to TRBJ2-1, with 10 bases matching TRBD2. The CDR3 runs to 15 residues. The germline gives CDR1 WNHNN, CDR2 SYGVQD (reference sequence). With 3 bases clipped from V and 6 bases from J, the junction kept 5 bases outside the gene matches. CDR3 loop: CASSEFSGRGNEQFF. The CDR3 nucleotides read TGCGCCAGCAGTGAATTCAGCGGGAGGGGCAATGAGCAGTTCTTC.

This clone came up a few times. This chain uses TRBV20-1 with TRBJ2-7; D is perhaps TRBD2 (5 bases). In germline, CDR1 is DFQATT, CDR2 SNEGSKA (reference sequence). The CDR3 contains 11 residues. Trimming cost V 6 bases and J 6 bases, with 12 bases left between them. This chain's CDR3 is CSARVGSEQYF. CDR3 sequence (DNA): TGCAGTGCGAGGGTGGGGTCCGAGCAGTACTTC.

The CDR3 loop is CASSLGAGGDEKLFF. As DNA, the CDR3 is TGTGCCAGCAGCTTAGGAGCCGGGGGGGATGAAAAACTGTTTTTT. The rearrangement joins TRBV7-6 to TRBJ1-4, with D perhaps matching TRBD1 (5 bases). The germline V gene has CDR1 SGHVS and CDR2 FNYEAQ. Trimming took off 1 base at V and 6 bases at J, with 12 bases between the two ends. This CDR3 is 15 amino acids long.